This T cell receptor beta chain emerged from a study of PD-L1 blockade in urothelial cancer (dated by TCRdb to about 2017). With respect to the entire study: Therapy was started in the mid-2010s for all patients, and atezolizumab 1,200 mg was administered intravenously every 3 weeks. An exploratory multi-omic analysis was conducted of the somatic, immune and clinical correlates of response to PD-L1 blockade with atezolizumab in urothelial cancer. About 90% of the 29 patients were males with bladder-origin urothelial cancer, and about 65% of the roughly 29 reported a prior smoking history. Durable clinical benefit was defined as a progression-free survival longer than 6 months, and TCR features were additionally tested against progression-free survival and overall survival. Blood samples were analyzed 3 weeks after the start of treatment (second dose) and 6 weeks after the start of treatment. Pretreatment blood TCR-seq was available for about 27 patients, at least one posttreatment blood collection was obtained for approximately 25 patients, and tumor TCR-seq was available for approximately 25 patients. In the same patients who had TCR sequencing, pretreatment tumors also underwent whole exome sequencing and RNA sequencing. Durable clinical benefit was achieved by nine patients and was not achieved by 20 patients. Pretreatment tumor samples, along with matched peripheral blood collected serially before and after atezolizumab treatment, underwent TCR sequencing. Patients had an ECOG performance status of 0 or 1 and had received between 0 and 3 prior chemotherapy regimens. Blood samples gave a median of 141,255 T cells and tens of thousands of unique TCRs, with a median clonality of around 0.08. What the authors observed across the whole study: Because of the small sample size (n ≈ 27) and the many exploratory analyses performed, the results are intended to be regarded as hypothesis-generating. Among patients with durable benefit, tumor-associated TCR clones showed greater expansion in peripheral blood 3 weeks after treatment started (n = 22, p = 0.022). Improved progression-free and overall survival was associated with having pretreatment peripheral blood TCR clonality below the median.

This clone was detected only once. The antigen it recognizes is unknown. It has no much larger one-base neighbor in the sample; base qualities were not kept. Synthetic TCR analog templates were spiked into each PCR so that absolute template abundance could be estimated from read counts. Using the immunoSEQ assay, TCRbeta CDR3 regions were amplified from genomic DNA with bias-controlled V and J gene primers. Rearranged TCRbeta segments were sequenced at approximately 20X coverage. The authors' pipeline ran thus. Sequencing errors were corrected by clustering, and CDR3s were annotated against IMGT so that V, D and J genes could be assigned. Downstream analyses used only productive TCRbeta rearrangements and left out out-of-frame or stop-codon sequences. Clonality was computed as one minus Shannon entropy normalized by the log of the number of unique productive sequences. Clones differing between time points or between blood and tumor were identified using Fisher's exact test with Benjamini-Hochberg correction, with an adjusted p below 0.01 applied as the threshold. The source is immuneACCESS, and TCRdb retained only in-frame sequences with V and J called. Part of the clones is not carried over; for the studies checked, unresolved V genes explain less than half of this, and the remainder is unexplained. That table supplies the V and J calls and clone size; D and trimming were determined from the DNA. The table for this sample lists about 76,000 clones; approximately 89% of them were counted only once. Of the sample, 0.7% to 0.9% is held by the ten largest clones.

Per the publication, the time point label means: peripheral blood 6 weeks after treatment start. A total of under 30 patients with locally advanced or metastatic urothelial carcinoma, treated at Memorial Sloan Kettering on a trial protocol, made up the cohort. Peripheral blood mononuclear cells were collected pretreatment and during treatment, at between 1 and 8 total time points per patient. The Qiagen DNeasy Blood extraction kit was used to purify genomic DNA from total PBMCs and tumor samples. PBMCs were collected pretreatment and during treatment, and were isolated and stored as previously described. The sequence came from a woman older than 75 with urothelial cancer. The starting material was PBMCs, obtained around atezolizumab (anti-PD-L1) treatment.

Read as DNA, the sequence is TGCGCCAGCAGCTCTGAGAGTATAGACTATGGCTACACCTTC. Its protein product is CASSSESIDYGYTF. The rearranged chain carries TRBV5-1 and TRBJ1-2; too little of a D gene remains to name it. From a lookup of the germline V gene, CDR1 and CDR2 are SGHRS and YFSETQ. The junction shows trimming of 3 bases on V and 3 bases on J, plus 12 bases between the germline ends. From the cysteine up to the phenylalanine, the CDR3 has a length of 14 residues. Kept here is only the CDR3 DNA, which spans 42 bases and is read in frame from base 1.